The TCR beta chain under discussion was sequenced for a study of CD8 T cells in ankylosing spondylitis. Points from the study as a whole: CD8+ cells made up the disease-linked clones, which were relatively rare in peripheral blood. Reports of some motif variants in reactive arthritis synovial fluid and blood predate this one. Reportedly, matched ankylosing spondylitis synovial fluid was significantly enriched for disease-linked clones.

V shed 0 bases and J 5 bases; nucleotides not matched to a gene: 5. CDR3 length: 15 residues. CDR1 is SGHRS, CDR2 YFSETQ, per germline. Library preparation for TCR beta used quantitative 5'-RACE with molecular barcodes. TCRdb re-derived calls from the 5' RACE reads in MiXCR, one entry per CDR3 protein. The repertoire has under 170,000 distinct CDR3 sequences, 40% to 50% of them found once; the top ten carry 12% to 15%. Regarding this clonotype: Its target is unknown.

V usage is TRBV5-1 and J usage is TRBJ2-5, with TRBD1 identical over 9 bases. The source of this sequence is a male donor with ankylosing spondylitis. Sample: synovial fluid, either unsorted or a sorted T cell fraction (not recorded which). CDR3 nucleotides: TGCGCCAGCAGCTTGGCCGGACAGGGGAGCGAGACCCAGTACTTC. Encoded protein: CASSLAGQGSETQYF.